This T cell receptor beta chain came from a study of identical twins (dated by TCRdb to the mid-2010s). For the study in its entirety: The study deep-sequenced TCR alpha and beta repertoires from monozygotic twins, unrelated adults of various ages and cord blood to test whether fetal clonotypes persist. To rule out contamination, the twin experiments were replicated at different times with different library preparation protocols.

The method was 5' RACE. The listed sequencing device is Illumina HiSeq 2000. A universal primer binding site was introduced by template switching, and a unique molecular identifier was present in the final cDNA, enabling accurate counting of TCR cDNA molecules. First-strand cDNA for TCR alpha and beta chains was synthesized from specific primers in the conserved constant-segment region. To control for contamination, each cDNA library was double barcoded with a SMART-Mk sample barcode plus Illumina barcodes. TruSeq adapter sequences along with Illumina sample barcodes were introduced in two successive PCR steps. The TCR alpha and beta cDNA libraries were sequenced on the Illumina HiSeq platform using custom primers. The original pipeline was this. MiGEC processed the raw reads to extract unique molecular identifiers, while MiXCR was used to determine the CDR3 positions. For each individual, recombination models were inferred using an EM algorithm with the repgenHMM and IGoR tools. The analysis of shared clonotypes was done with the tcR package in R, with sharing normalized by the product of cloneset sizes. To study raw recombination without the effects of thymic and clonal selection, out-of-frame nonproductive sequences were analyzed. TCRdb redid the processing of the public reads, applying fastp at Q25 and MiXCR, and retained in-frame beta chains. One record per CDR3 amino acid sequence lists the most common genes and DNA. The V and J calls here are based on TCRdb, not the publication. The sample table lists about 890,000 distinct CDR3 sequences, approximately 13% of them with a count of one. The top ten constitute around 1.6% of the sample.

Overall study results and their limits: Compared with coincidental sharing between unrelated individuals, an excess of low generation-probability sequences was observed among out-of-frame TCR alpha sequences shared between twins. In monozygotic twins, recombination models systematically underestimated out-of-frame TCR alpha sharing, but the models matched the sharing seen between unrelated individuals. In beta out-of-frame sequences, excess twin sharing was weaker, because having fewer shared sequences lowered the signal-to-noise ratio. Fewer insertions were carried by abundant cord blood beta clonotypes; a weaker similar trend was observed in young adult naive repertoires, while no such trend was observed in memory repertoires. Invariant T cells such as MAIT and iNKT could partly confound zero-insertion analyses, though diverse VJ usage argued against this for most clonotypes. Because the same donors could not be followed over many years, the conclusions relied on cross-sectional statistical analysis.

Every donor was a healthy Caucasian. The twin cohort consisted of three pairs of female monozygotic twins, all aged about 18 to 30 years. Peripheral blood mononuclear cells were the source from which RNA for the TCR libraries was isolated. In the case of this clonotype: Its antigen remains unidentified. No quality values exist for individual bases; no much larger clone is one base distant.

CDR1 and CDR2 were assigned from the germline V gene as SGHVS and FNYEAQ. The cysteine opens and the phenylalanine closes a CDR3 of 13 amino acids. Only the CDR3 region is kept as DNA, spanning 39 bases read in frame from base 1. V loses 4 bases of germline sequence and J loses 4 bases, and the interval between the two ends is 10 bases. The same sample was also studied in work on yellow fever vaccine responses in identical twins. The second investigation adds: The T cell response to vaccination in identical twins was reported by the authors to appear partly convergent and partly personalized. Focusing on identical twins, the study followed the T cell clones that responded to the vaccine, and did so with precision.

The sequence was collected from a woman aged 18-30 years in good health. Sequencing was carried out using PBMCs. The rearrangement combines TRBV7-6 with TRBJ2-5; the D gene identity is not certain. The DNA is TGTGCCAGCAGCTCCCTATTCCGAGAGACCCAGTACTTC. Its protein is CASSSLFRETQYF.